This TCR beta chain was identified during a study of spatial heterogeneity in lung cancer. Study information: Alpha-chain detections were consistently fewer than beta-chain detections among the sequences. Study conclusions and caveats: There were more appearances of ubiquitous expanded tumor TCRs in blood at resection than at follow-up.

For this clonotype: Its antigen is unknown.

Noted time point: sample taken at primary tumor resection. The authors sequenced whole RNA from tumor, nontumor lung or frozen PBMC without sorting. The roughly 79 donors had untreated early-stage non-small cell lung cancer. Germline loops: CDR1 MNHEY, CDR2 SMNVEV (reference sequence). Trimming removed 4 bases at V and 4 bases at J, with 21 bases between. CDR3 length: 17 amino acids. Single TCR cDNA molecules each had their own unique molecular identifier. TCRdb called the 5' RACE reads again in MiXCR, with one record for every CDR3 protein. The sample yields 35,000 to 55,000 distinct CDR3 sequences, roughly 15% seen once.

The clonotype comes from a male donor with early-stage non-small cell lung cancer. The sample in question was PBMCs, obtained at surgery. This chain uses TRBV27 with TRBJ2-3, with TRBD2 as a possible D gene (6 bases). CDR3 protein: CASSSPQLALGADTQYF. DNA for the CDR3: TGTGCCAGCAGTTCTCCACAACTAGCTCTTGGGGCAGATACGCAGTATTTT.